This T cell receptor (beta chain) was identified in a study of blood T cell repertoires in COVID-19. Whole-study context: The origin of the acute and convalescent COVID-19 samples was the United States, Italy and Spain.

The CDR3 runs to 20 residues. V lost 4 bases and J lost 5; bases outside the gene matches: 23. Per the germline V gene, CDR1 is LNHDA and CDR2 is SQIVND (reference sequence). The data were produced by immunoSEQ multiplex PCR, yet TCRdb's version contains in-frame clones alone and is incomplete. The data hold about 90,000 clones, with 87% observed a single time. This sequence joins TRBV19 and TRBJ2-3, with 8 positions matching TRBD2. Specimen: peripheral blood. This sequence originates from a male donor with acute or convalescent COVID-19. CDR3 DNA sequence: TGTGCCAGTAGTACCTCGGGACGCCCAGGGGCTAGCGGGTCATTAGATACGCAGTATTTT. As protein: CASSTSGRPGASGSLDTQYF.